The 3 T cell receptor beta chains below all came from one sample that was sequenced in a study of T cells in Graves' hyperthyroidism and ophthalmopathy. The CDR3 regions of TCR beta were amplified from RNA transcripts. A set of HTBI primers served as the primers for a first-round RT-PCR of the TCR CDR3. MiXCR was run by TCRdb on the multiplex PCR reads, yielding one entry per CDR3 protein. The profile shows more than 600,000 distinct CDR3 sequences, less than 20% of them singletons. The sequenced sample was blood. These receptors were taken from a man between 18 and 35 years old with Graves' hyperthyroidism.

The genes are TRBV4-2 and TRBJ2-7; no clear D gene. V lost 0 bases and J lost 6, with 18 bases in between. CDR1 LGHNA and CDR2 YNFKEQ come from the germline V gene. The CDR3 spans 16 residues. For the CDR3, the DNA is TGTGCCAGCAGCCAAGACACGAAAAGACGGGCAGTCGAGCAGTACTTC. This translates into CASSQDTKRRAVEQYF.

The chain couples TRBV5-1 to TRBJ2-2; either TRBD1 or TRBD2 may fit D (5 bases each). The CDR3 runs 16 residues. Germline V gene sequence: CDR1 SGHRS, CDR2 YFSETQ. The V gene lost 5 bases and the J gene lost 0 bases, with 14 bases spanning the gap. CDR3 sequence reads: CASRQVGTANTGELFF. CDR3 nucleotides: TGCGCCAGCAGGCAAGTCGGGACGGCGAACACCGGGGAGCTGTTTTTT.

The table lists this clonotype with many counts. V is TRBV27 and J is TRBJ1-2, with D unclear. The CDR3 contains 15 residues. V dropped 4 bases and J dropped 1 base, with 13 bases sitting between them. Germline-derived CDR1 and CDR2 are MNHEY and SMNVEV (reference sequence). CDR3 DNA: TGTGCCAGCAGTTCTCCAGCCACTAGTAACTATGGCTACACCTTC. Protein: CASSSPATSNYGYTF.